One sample yielded the 5 T cell receptor beta chains listed below, sequenced in a study of cytomegalovirus exposure and HLA in healthy donors. PCR involved 60 Vbeta and 13 Jbeta primers. Here immunoSEQ multiplex PCR was the method, and the copy in TCRdb shows in-frame clones only, minus some. The sample lists about 110,000 clones, 82% occurring once. Input material: PBMCs. The receptors derive from a man aged 50-60 years in good health and CMV-seronegative.

J is TRBJ2-3 and V is TRBV7-9, with 9 bases identical to TRBD2. With V trimmed by 5 bases and J by 7 bases, 13 bases remained unmatched. Germline V gene sequence: CDR1 SEHNR, CDR2 FQNEAQ (reference sequence). CDR3 length equals 16 residues. CDR3 loop: CASSPRGSGGINTQYF. CDR3 DNA: TGTGCCAGCAGCCCCCGGGGTAGCGGGGGAATAAATACGCAGTATTTT.

The chain couples TRBV5-6 to TRBJ1-2; perhaps TRBD1 as D (6 bases). The germline CDR1 and CDR2 sequences are SGHDT and YYEEEE. V gave up 0 bases and J gave up 8 bases, with 11 bases separating them. This CDR3 region has 13 residues. CDR3 residues: CASSLAGVSGYTF. CDR3 DNA: TGTGCCAGCAGCTTGGCAGGGGTAAGCGGCTACACCTTC.

This clone was picked up a small number of times. The chain couples TRBV28 to TRBJ1-5, with 8 bases lining up with TRBD1. CDR3 length equals 16 residues. V trimming: 4 bases; J trimming: 4 bases; junction bases outside the gene matches: 9. The V gene's germline CDR1 is MDHEN and CDR2 SYDVKM. CDR3 bases: TGTGCCAGCAGTTCCCTGGACAGGGACCGTAATCAGCCCCAGCATTTT. Translation gives CASSSLDRDRNQPQHF.

This chain uses TRBV4-1 with TRBJ1-3, with 7 bases aligning to TRBD1. Looked up from germline, CDR1 is MGHRA and CDR2 is YSYEKL. The CDR3 is 18 amino acids. Trimming cost V 0 bases and J 0 bases; bases outside gene matches: 8. The CDR3 loop is CASSQDRGQTISGNTIYF. The CDR3, as DNA: TGCGCCAGCAGCCAAGATCGGGGACAGACGATCTCTGGAAACACCATATATTTT.

This chain connects TRBV6-5 to TRBJ1-6, with D possibly TRBD1 on 6 matching bases. CDR1 and CDR2 from the germline V gene are MNHEY and SVGAGI. Trimming removed 5 bases from V and 10 bases from J, with 18 bases in between. This CDR3 contains 15 residues. CDR3: CASSPNRVLVSPLHF. The CDR3 DNA sequence: TGTGCCAGCAGTCCCAACAGGGTATTAGTATCACCCCTCCACTTT.